This entry concerns a single TCR beta chain. TCRdb's copy holds only in-frame clones and misses some; the assay was immunoSEQ multiplex PCR. Here the sample spans 230,000 or so clones, 85% to 90% being singletons. The data are from a study of blood T cell repertoires in COVID-19. This CDR3 comprises 17 residues. With V trimmed by 2 bases and J by 2 bases, 10 bases remained unmatched. Germline V gives CDR1 KGHSH, CDR2 LQKENI. The sequencing input was PBMCs or T cells enriched from blood (not recorded which). The rearrangement uses TRBV18 and TRBJ2-5; 8 bases are shared with TRBD2. This receptor was identified in a woman aged 45-65 years with acute COVID-19. CDR3: CASSPLLGSGAQETQYF. CDR3 coding DNA: TGTGCCAGCTCACCATTACTTGGTAGCGGGGCTCAAGAGACCCAGTACTTC.